The 29 T cell receptor beta chains presented below share a single source sample, sequenced in a study of blood T cell repertoires in COVID-19. Assay: immunoSEQ multiplex PCR; the TCRdb copy retains only in-frame clones and omits some. The sample contains some 160,000 clones, around 91% of which appear only once. The sequenced material came from peripheral blood. The receptor source for this set is a woman aged 55-70 years with active COVID-19.

The chain has TRBV13 and TRBJ2-3, with D possibly being TRBD2 (6 bases). V lost 7 bases and J 5 bases, leaving 19 bases between the germline ends. The V gene's germline CDR1 is PRHDT and CDR2 FYEKMQ (reference sequence). This CDR3 region has 15 residues. The CDR3 DNA follows: TGTGCCAGCAAGTTAGCTAGCGAGTTGGGAGATACGCAGTATTTT. It specifies CASKLASELGDTQYF.

The rearrangement uses TRBV5-1 and TRBJ2-7; 8 bases are shared with TRBD2. Germline loops: CDR1 SGHRS, CDR2 YFSETQ. The CDR3 contains 16 residues. With V trimmed by 0 bases and J by 4 bases, 9 bases remained unmatched. In nucleotides, the CDR3 is TGCGCCAGCAGCTTGGGAAGCGGGAGCAGGGTTTACGAGCAGTACTTC. The encoded protein is CASSLGSGSRVYEQYF.

The gene calls are TRBV24-1 and TRBJ1-2; possibly TRBD1 for D (5 bases). V dropped 2 bases and J dropped 4 bases, with 10 bases sitting between them. The CDR3 extends over 14 amino acids. Germline V gene lookup returns CDR1 KGHDR and CDR2 SFDVKD. CDR3 sequence: CATSDSGELYGYTF. The CDR3 DNA reads TGTGCCACCAGTGATTCGGGGGAACTCTATGGCTACACCTTC.

The rearrangement links TRBV6-2 or TRBV6-3 to TRBJ1-5; TRBD1 matches 9 bases. The CDR3 contains 15 residues. With V trimmed by 5 bases and J by 4 bases, 6 bases remained unmatched. Germline lookup yields CDR1 MNHEY and CDR2 SVGEGT. The CDR3 nucleotides are TGTGCCAGCAGTACACAGGGGGCCCCGAATCAGCCCCAGCATTTT. Translation gives CASSTQGAPNQPQHF.

This sequence joins TRBV5-1 and TRBJ2-3; 7 bases align to TRBD2. V lost 6 bases and J lost 4; bases outside the gene matches: 14. CDR1 and CDR2 (germline): SGHRS, YFSETQ. The CDR3 has 16 residues. CDR3 nucleotide sequence: TGCGCCAGCACCCCCCGGGAGGTTGGTCGCGCAGATACGCAGTATTTT. It specifies CASTPREVGRADTQYF.

V usage is TRBV4-3 and J usage is TRBJ2-7; no clear D gene. The CDR3 runs 14 residues. The germline CDR1 and CDR2 sequences are LGHNA and YSLEER. V lost 0 bases, J lost 1 base, and 7 bases lay in between. In nucleotides, the CDR3 is TGCGCCAGCAGCCAAGATCTGGCATCCTACGAGCAGTACTTC. Translating it yields CASSQDLASYEQYF.

This clone was seen only once. The junction differs from germline at one of its ends, possibly a read error. The rearrangement links TRBV7-7 to TRBJ1-5, with D maybe TRBD1 (6 bases). The CDR3 is 17 amino acids. Germline V gene data show CDR1 as SSHAT and CDR2 as FNYEAQ (reference sequence). The CDR3 spells CASSLARQAPRGQPQHF. CDR3 bases: TGTGCTAGCAGCTTAGCGAGACAGGCACCTCGCGGGCAGCCCCAGCATTTT.

The chain employs TRBV7-6 and TRBJ2-2, with TRBD2 matching 10 bases. The CDR3 covers 16 residues. V shed 5 bases and J 1 base; nucleotides not matched to a gene: 4. In germline, CDR1 is SGHVS, CDR2 FNYEAQ. The CDR3 region is CASSLRTSGNTGELFF. Here the CDR3 DNA reads TGTGCCAGCAGCCTAAGGACTAGCGGGAACACCGGGGAGCTGTTTTTT.

The V call is TRBV5-3, the J call TRBJ2-1, with 10 bases aligning to TRBD2. TRBV5-3 is annotated as an ORF whose role is uncertain. Losses at the gene ends were 2 bases for V and 7 bases for J; bases not matched to a gene: 6. The CDR3 is made up of 15 amino acids. The CDR3 DNA reads TGTGCCAGAAGCTTTGAAGCGGGAGGGTCGAATGAGCAGTTCTTC. Translating it yields CARSFEAGGSNEQFF.

This sequence joins TRBV7-6 and TRBJ2-5, with D perhaps TRBD2 (5 bases). This CDR3 is built from 18 residues. Germline V gene lookup returns CDR1 SGHVS and CDR2 FNYEAQ. Deletions cut 3 bases from V and 5 bases from J, with 25 bases between. The CDR3 reads CASSFPRAGRGSKETQYF. Here the CDR3 DNA reads TGTGCCAGCAGCTTCCCTAGGGCGGGTCGTGGGAGTAAGGAGACCCAGTACTTC.

This clone was seen more than once but under ten times. The chain employs TRBV15 and TRBJ1-1; D gene uncertain. Germline-derived CDR1 and CDR2 are LNHNV and YYDKDF (reference sequence). V lost 0 bases to trimming and J lost 1 base, with 12 bases between them. This CDR3 spans 16 amino acids. Written as DNA, the CDR3 is TGTGCCACCAGCAGAGATCAGATATTACGGAACACTGAAGCTTTCTTT. It yields the protein CATSRDQILRNTEAFF.

This clone was detected a few times. This sequence joins TRBV28 and TRBJ2-7; D gene ambiguous. Trimming stripped 2 bases from V and 5 bases from J, with 25 bases between. The CDR3 covers 18 residues. CDR1 MDHEN and CDR2 SYDVKM come from the germline V gene. The CDR3 DNA reads as TGTGCCAGCAGTTTAAGGCTGGGTCATAATAGTCCAGGCCACGAGCAGTACTTC. Encoded protein: CASSLRLGHNSPGHEQYF.

The chain combines TRBV7-9 with TRBJ2-1; 8 nucleotides match TRBD2. Germline CDR1 reads SEHNR; CDR2 reads FQNEAQ (reference sequence). Unmatched junction bases numbered 11, after V lost 5 bases and J lost 5 bases. CDR3 length: 16 amino acids. Written as DNA, the CDR3 is TGTGCCAGCAGCCAGAGGGGACTAGGGGAGGACAATGAGCAGTTCTTC. Translation: CASSQRGLGEDNEQFF.

This clone was detected once. The chain employs TRBV18 and TRBJ1-1, with D perhaps TRBD1 (5 bases). Germline V CDR1 and CDR2: KGHSH, LQKENI. The CDR3 covers 15 residues. V gave up 2 bases and J gave up 4 bases, with 14 bases separating them. For the CDR3, the DNA is TGTGCCAGCTCACCAATGTCGGGGGAGGTCACTGAAGCTTTCTTT. Protein product: CASSPMSGEVTEAFF.

To note about this clone: Compared with germline, one end of the junction differs, possibly owing to a read error. The rearrangement uses TRBV30 and TRBJ1-4; 10 bases agree with TRBD1. From germline, CDR1 is GTSNPN and CDR2 SVGIG (reference sequence). The CDR3 is 14 amino acids. In nucleotides, the CDR3 is TGTGCCGGGAGGCGACAGGGGGCAAATGAAAAACTGTTTTTT. It codes for CAGRRQGANEKLFF.

This chain joins TRBV5-6 and TRBJ1-1; tentatively, D is TRBD1 (5 bases). The CDR3 has 15 residues. Between the trimmed V and J ends, which lost 0 bases and 1 base, there was a span of 10 bases. The germline gives CDR1 SGHDT, CDR2 YYEEEE. Written as DNA, the CDR3 is TGTGCCAGCAGCTTGGGACAGACTTCGAACACTGAAGCTTTCTTT. Its translation is CASSLGQTSNTEAFF.

This chain uses TRBV3-1 (or the pseudogene TRBV3-2) with TRBJ2-3; D remains ambiguous. The V and J ends lost 4 bases and 0 bases respectively, with 11 bases between them. CDR3 length: 15 residues. The germline V gene encodes CDR1 LGHDT and CDR2 YNNKEL (reference sequence). The CDR3 DNA sequence: TGTGCCAGCAGCCCCGGAGTCCTTAGCACAGATACGCAGTATTTT. It is translated as CASSPGVLSTDTQYF.

The chain combines TRBV5-1 with TRBJ2-2; weak D call: TRBD2 (6 bases). This CDR3 spans 13 amino acids. Germline CDR1 and CDR2: SGHRS and YFSETQ. The V end lost 4 bases, the J end lost 5 bases, and 9 bases lay between the germline ends. CDR3 in DNA: TGCGCCAGCAGCCCGGAGGGAACCGGGGAGCTGTTTTTT. Amino acid sequence: CASSPEGTGELFF.

This rearrangement joins TRBV5-1 to TRBJ2-1; 8 bases agree with TRBD1. The CDR3 has 16 residues. V was pared by 4 bases and J by 9 bases, with 15 bases of the junction left unmatched. Germline assignment: CDR1 SGHRS and CDR2 YFSETQ. The chain's CDR3 is CASSPAGQGAYGEQFF. The CDR3 DNA sequence: TGCGCCAGCAGCCCGGCGGGGCAGGGGGCGTATGGTGAGCAGTTCTTC.

The chain is built from TRBV11-3 and TRBJ2-1; D might be TRBD1 (6 bases). The CDR3 consists of 12 residues. Germline-derived CDR1 and CDR2 are SGHNT and YENEEA. Trimming took off 5 bases at V and 6 bases at J, with 8 bases between the two ends. CDR3 DNA: TGTGCCAGCAGCCGGGACATCAATGAGCAGTTCTTC. It codes for CASSRDINEQFF.

This clone was detected only once. CDR3 sequence reads: CASSFGRSGTYEQYF. In nucleotides, the CDR3 is TGTGCCAGCAGCTTCGGGCGCAGCGGGACCTACGAGCAGTACTTC. The chain joins TRBV28 to TRBJ2-7; 7 positions agree with TRBD2. This CDR3 contains 15 residues. Germline loops: CDR1 MDHEN, CDR2 SYDVKM. The V and J ends lost 6 bases and 2 bases, in that order; junction bases with no gene match: 10.

J is TRBJ1-4 and V is TRBV7-2; 10 bases agree with TRBD1. This CDR3 is 14 amino acids long. Germline V CDR1 and CDR2: SGHTA, FQGNSA. Losses at the gene ends were 8 bases for V and 12 bases for J; bases not matched to a gene: 12. The CDR3 spells CASETGTGARQLFF. The DNA for the CDR3 is TGTGCCAGCGAAACCGGGACAGGGGCTAGACAACTGTTTTTT.

The chain has TRBV7-3 and TRBJ2-1, with unresolved D. The V end lost 0 bases, the J end lost 0 bases, and 9 bases lay between the germline ends. The CDR3 totals 16 residues. CDR1 and CDR2 (germline): SGHTA, FQGTGA. The CDR3 is CASSLTELTSYNEQFF. In DNA form, the CDR3 reads TGTGCCAGCAGCTTAACAGAGTTAACCTCCTACAATGAGCAGTTCTTC.

This chain's CDR3 is CASSLSGTSGRGDTQYF. The CDR3 DNA reads TGTGCCAGCAGCCTATCCGGGACTAGCGGGAGAGGGGATACGCAGTATTTT. The chain links TRBV4-2 to TRBJ2-3; 14 bases agree with TRBD2. Germline trimming cut 4 bases from V and 6 bases from J; bases unmatched to any gene: 9. This CDR3 contains 17 residues. CDR1 and CDR2 (germline): LGHNA, YNFKEQ.

The chain is built from TRBV1 and TRBJ1-3. TRBV1 is given as a pseudogene. The CDR3 is 15 amino acids. Here the CDR3 reads CTSSHRVSSGNTIYF. CDR3 coding DNA: TGCACCAGCAGCCATCGGGTCAGCTCTGGAAACACCATATATTTT.

The chain recombines TRBV3-1 (or the pseudogene TRBV3-2) with TRBJ2-7, with TRBD2 as a possible D gene (5 bases). Germline lookup yields CDR1 LGHDT and CDR2 YNNKEL (reference sequence). The CDR3 covers 13 residues. V was pared by 1 base and J by 6 bases, with 10 bases between. The CDR3 DNA sequence: TGTGCCAGCAGCCAAGTAGACCGGGGCGAGCAGTACTTC. The encoded protein is CASSQVDRGEQYF.

V and J are TRBV3-1 (or the pseudogene TRBV3-2) and TRBJ1-5; D unresolved. V lost 1 base and J lost 6, with 7 bases in between. Looked up from germline, CDR1 is LGHDT and CDR2 is YNNKEL (reference sequence). The CDR3 consists of 13 residues. CDR3: CASSQGRSQPQHF. DNA for the CDR3: TGTGCCAGCAGCCAAGGCAGGTCTCAGCCCCAGCATTTT.

This chain uses TRBV7-2 with TRBJ2-1; 9 bases fit TRBD1. V gave up 5 bases and J gave up 5 bases; unmatched junction bases: 10. Germline lookup yields CDR1 SGHTA and CDR2 FQGNSA. This CDR3 spans 16 amino acids. CDR3 amino acids: CASSPQGALYNNEQFF. In DNA, the CDR3 is TGTGCCAGCAGCCCACAGGGGGCCCTATATAACAATGAGCAGTTCTTC.

This rearrangement joins TRBV9 to TRBJ2-7, with 8 bases lining up with TRBD2. With 2 bases clipped from V and 3 bases from J, the junction kept 4 bases outside the gene matches. Looked up from germline, CDR1 is SGDLS and CDR2 is YYNGEE. The CDR3 contains 14 residues. The CDR3 loop reads CASSVFGTSYEQYF. The DNA for the CDR3 is TGTGCCAGCAGCGTTTTCGGGACTAGCTACGAGCAGTACTTC.